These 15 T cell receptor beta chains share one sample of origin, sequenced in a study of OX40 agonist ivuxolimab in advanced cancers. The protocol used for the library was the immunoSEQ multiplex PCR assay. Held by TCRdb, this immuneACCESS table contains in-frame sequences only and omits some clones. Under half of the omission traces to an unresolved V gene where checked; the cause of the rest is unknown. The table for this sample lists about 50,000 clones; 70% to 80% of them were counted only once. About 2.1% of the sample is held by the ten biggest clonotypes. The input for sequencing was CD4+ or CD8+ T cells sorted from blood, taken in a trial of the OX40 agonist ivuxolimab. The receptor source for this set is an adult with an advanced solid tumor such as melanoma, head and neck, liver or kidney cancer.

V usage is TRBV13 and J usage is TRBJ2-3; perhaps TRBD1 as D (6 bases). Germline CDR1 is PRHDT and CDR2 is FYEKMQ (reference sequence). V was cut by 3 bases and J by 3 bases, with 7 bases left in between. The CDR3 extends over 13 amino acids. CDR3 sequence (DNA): TGTGCCAGCAGCTTGGACAGAACAGATACGCAGTATTTT. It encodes CASSLDRTDTQYF.

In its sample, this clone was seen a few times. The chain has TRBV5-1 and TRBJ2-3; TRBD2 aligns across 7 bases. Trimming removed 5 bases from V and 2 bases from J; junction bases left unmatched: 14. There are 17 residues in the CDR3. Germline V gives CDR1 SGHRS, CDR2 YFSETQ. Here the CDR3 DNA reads TGCGCCAGCAGGGCCGGCGGGGGTACGATCAACACAGATACGCAGTATTTT. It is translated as CASRAGGGTINTDTQYF. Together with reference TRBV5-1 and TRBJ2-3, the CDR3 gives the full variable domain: KAGVTQTPRYLIKTRGQQVTLSCSPISGHRSVSWYQQTPGQGLQFLFEYFSETQRNKGNFPGRFSGRQFSNSRSEMNVSTLELGDSALYLCASRAGGGTINTDTQYFGPGTRLTVL.

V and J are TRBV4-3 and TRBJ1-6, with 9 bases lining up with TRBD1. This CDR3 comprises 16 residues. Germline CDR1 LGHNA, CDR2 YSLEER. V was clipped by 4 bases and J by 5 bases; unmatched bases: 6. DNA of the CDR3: TGCGCCAGCAGCCGACAGACAGGGGGGGATAATTCACCCCTCCACTTT. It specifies CASSRQTGGDNSPLHF.

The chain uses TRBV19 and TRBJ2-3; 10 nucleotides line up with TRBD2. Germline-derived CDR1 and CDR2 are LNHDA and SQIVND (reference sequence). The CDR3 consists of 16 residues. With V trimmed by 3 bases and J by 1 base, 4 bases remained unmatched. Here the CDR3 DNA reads TGTGCCAGTAGTATCGGGGGGACTAGCGGCACAGATACGCAGTATTTT. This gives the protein CASSIGGTSGTDTQYF.

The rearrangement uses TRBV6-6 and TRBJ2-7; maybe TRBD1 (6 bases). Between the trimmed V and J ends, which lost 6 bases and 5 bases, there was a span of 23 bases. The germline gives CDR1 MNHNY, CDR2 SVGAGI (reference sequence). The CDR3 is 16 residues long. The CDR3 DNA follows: TGTGCCAGCAGCCTTCAGGGTGGGCAGGGGAGCCACGAGCAGTACTTC. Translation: CASSLQGGQGSHEQYF.

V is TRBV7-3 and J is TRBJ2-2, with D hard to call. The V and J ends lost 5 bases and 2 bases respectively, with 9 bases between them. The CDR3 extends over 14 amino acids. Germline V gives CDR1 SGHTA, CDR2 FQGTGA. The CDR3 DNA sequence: TGTGCCAGCAGCATTCGACAAAACACCGGGGAGCTGTTTTTT. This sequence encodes CASSIRQNTGELFF. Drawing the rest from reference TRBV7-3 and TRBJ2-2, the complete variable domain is GAGVSQTPSNKVTEKGKYVELRCDPISGHTALYWYRQSLGQGPEFLIYFQGTGAADDSGLPNDRFFAVRPEGSVSTLKIQRTERGDSAVYLCASSIRQNTGELFFGEGSRLTVL.

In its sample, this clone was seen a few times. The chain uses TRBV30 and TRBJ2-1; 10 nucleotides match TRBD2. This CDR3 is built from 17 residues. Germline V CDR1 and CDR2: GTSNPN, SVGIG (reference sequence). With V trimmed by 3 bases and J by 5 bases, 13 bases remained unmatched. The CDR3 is CAWRPPWASGSHNEQFF. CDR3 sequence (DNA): TGTGCCTGGAGGCCCCCCTGGGCTAGCGGGAGCCACAATGAGCAGTTCTTC. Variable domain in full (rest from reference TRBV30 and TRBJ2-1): SQTIHQWPATLVQPVGSPLSLECTVEGTSNPNLYWYRQAAGRGLQLLFYSVGIGQISSEVPQNLSASRPQDRQFILSSKKLLLSDSGFYLCAWRPPWASGSHNEQFFGPGTRLTVL.

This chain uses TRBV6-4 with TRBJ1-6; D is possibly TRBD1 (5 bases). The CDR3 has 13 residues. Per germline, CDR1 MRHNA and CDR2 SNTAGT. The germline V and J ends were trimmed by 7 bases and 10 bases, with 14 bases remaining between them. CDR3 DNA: TGTGCCAGCAACCGGGGACTGGGGTCACCCCTCCACTTT. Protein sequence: CASNRGLGSPLHF.

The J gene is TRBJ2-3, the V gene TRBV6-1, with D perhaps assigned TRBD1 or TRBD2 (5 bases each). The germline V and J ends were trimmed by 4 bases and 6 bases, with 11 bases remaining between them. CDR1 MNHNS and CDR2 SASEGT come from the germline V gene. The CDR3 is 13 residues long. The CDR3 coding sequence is TGTGCCAGCAGTGCGACGGGGCGGGATACGCAGTATTTT. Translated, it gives CASSATGRDTQYF.

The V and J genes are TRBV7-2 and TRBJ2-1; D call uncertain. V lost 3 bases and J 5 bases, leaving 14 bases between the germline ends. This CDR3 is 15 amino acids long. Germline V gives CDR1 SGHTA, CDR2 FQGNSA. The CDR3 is CASSFSPGGHNEQFF. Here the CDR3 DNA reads TGTGCCAGCAGCTTTTCTCCTGGCGGACACAATGAGCAGTTCTTC.

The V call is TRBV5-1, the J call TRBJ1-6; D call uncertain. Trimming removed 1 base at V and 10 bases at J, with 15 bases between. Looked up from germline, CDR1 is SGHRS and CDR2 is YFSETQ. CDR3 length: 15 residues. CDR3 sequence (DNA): TGCGCCAGCAGCTTGAACCTACGGGAAGGCTCACCCCTCCACTTT. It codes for CASSLNLREGSPLHF.

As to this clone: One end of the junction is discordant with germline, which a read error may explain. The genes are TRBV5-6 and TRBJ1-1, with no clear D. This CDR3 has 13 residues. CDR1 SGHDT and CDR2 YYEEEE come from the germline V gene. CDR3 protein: CTSSLVSGDGAFF. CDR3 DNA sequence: TGTACCAGCAGCTTGGTTAGTGGTGATGGAGCTTTCTTT. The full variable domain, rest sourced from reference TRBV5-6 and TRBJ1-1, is DAGVTQSPTHLIKTRGQQVTLRCSPKSGHDTVSWYQQALGQGPQFIFQYYEEEERQRGNFPDRFSGHQFPNYSSELNVNALLLGDSALYLCTSSLVSGDGAFFGQGTRLTVV.

The CDR3 here is CASSSGQGGEKLFF. The CDR3 DNA reads as TGTGCCAGCAGCTCGGGACAGGGGGGTGAAAAACTGTTTTTT. The genes are TRBV7-2 and TRBJ1-4; 11 nucleotides agree with TRBD1. The V gene end was trimmed by 4 bases and the J gene end by 7 bases; junction bases not matched to a gene: 2. The CDR3 has 14 residues. CDR1 is SGHTA and CDR2 is FQGNSA in the germline V gene.

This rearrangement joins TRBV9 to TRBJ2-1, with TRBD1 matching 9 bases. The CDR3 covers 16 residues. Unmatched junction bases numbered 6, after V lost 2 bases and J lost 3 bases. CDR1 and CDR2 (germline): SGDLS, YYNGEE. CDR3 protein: CASSVLQGAGYNEQFF. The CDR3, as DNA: TGTGCCAGCAGCGTCCTACAGGGGGCAGGCTACAATGAGCAGTTCTTC.

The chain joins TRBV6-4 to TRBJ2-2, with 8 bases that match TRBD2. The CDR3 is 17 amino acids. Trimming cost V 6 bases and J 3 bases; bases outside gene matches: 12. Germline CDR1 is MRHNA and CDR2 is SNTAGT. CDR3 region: CASSAKRTSRDTGELFF. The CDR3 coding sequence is TGTGCCAGCAGCGCTAAGCGGACTAGCCGAGACACCGGGGAGCTGTTTTTT.